A selection of T cell receptor beta chains follows, all from one sample in a study of CD8+CD57+ T cells in acquired aplastic anemia. MiXCR was run by TCRdb on the reads, yielding one entry per CDR3 protein. Counted here are 160,000 or so distinct CDR3 sequences, roughly 48% occurring once; the ten biggest clones make up approximately 3%. The sample taken for sequencing was sorted CD4+, CD8+, or CD8+CD57+ T cells (not recorded which) from PBMCs. These receptors all come from a human donor with aplastic anemia. Each CDR3 is given without its conserved first and last residue. Size is omitted from some rows. Given values are once, few, many or a class for expanded clones.

>many|TRBV5-1
ASSLKRGTEIYEQY
>.|TRBV20-1
SAQLAGITDTQY
>.|TRBV24-1
ATGGGRRQG
>medium-sized|TRBV10-3
AIANQGNNSPLH
>.|TRBV19
ASSIGVNQPQH
>few|TRBV2
ASRRQDVMSPLH
>.|TRBV29-1
SVEDPGASYGYT
>.|TRBV24-1
ATGGFSDTGELF
>.|TRBV2
ASRATGGPYNEQF
>.|TRBV20-1
SAQTTTGQETQH
>.|TRBV6-1
ASRGGGTGGYSNQPQH
>.|TRBV24-1
ATSRAGFQPQH
>.|TRBV7-8
ASSPLASYEQY
>.|TRBV2
ATGDRLGSPLH
>few|TRBV7-3
ASSLTSSNEQF
>.|TRBV7-3
ASSPTPGASYEQY
>.|TRBV19
ASSRYRGPYEQY
>many|TRBV7-2
ASASGYGSIEKQY
>.|TRBV5-1
ASTQSGFSTDTQY
>.|TRBV10-3
AISERGQGRTGELF
>.|TRBV15
ATSRDLGTQY
>many|TRBV5-1
ASSLSVGNIQY
>.|TRBV20-1
SARDGEGVGYGYT
>many|TRBV28
ASRGFEAF
>.|TRBV12-3/TRBV12-4
ASRTGGLDQETQY
>.|TRBV7-8
ASSLGFRGAYEQY
>many|TRBV7-3
ASSPLASDISGANVLT
>few|TRBV15
ATSRDVGYEQY
>few|TRBV6-5
ASSYLAGNNEQF
>few|TRBV10-3
AIREERNTEAF
>.|TRBV7-8
ASSPGIRGYT
>many|TRBV6-1
ASSRREAGSGNQPQH
>.|TRBV30
AWRTILGSTDTQY
>.|TRBV20-1
SAVRTAPHEQY
>few|TRBV6-2/TRBV6-3
ASKNRGSSVASQPQH
>few|TRBV2
ASSQGGDYGSPLH
>few|TRBV25-1
ASSPFGDYNEQF
>medium-sized|TRBV15
ATSTGRLGSPLH
>few|TRBV7-2
ASSRAGQLYEQY
>many|TRBV2
ASSEALLGLADNEQF
>once|TRBV6-5
ASSYSEGQDNQPQH
>many|TRBV7-9
ASIGGGTYEQY
>.|TRBV24-1
ATSDFWGTGGTDTQY
>.|TRBV7-2
ASSLVLGAGQF
>many|TRBV7-9
ASSAPGSTDTQY
>.|TRBV7-6
ASSPRTGSEQY
>.|TRBV24-1
ATSDFSSNYGYT
>.|TRBV29-1
SASAPGANALT
>many|TRBV5-5
ASSLDQTEGEQY
>few|TRBV6-1
ASILQVGQPRTQH
>many|TRBV7-2
ASSSWTGRYNEQF